These 22 T cell receptor beta chains were sequenced from one sample in a study of blood T cell repertoires in COVID-19. Some clones are missing from TCRdb's copy, which holds only in-frame ones; the method was immunoSEQ multiplex PCR. The sample includes around 180,000 clones, approximately 78% of them seen just once. The material sequenced was peripheral blood. The receptors come from a woman older than 75 with COVID-19, enrolled during active disease.

The chain uses TRBV7-9 and TRBJ2-7, with D uncertain. The CDR3 sequence is 14 residues long. From germline, CDR1 is SEHNR and CDR2 FQNEAQ (reference sequence). Trimming removed 3 bases at V and 5 bases at J, with 14 bases between. The CDR3, as DNA: TGTGCCAGCAGCTTCGGTATTTCGAGGAACGAGCAGTACTTC. Translated: CASSFGISRNEQYF.

This chain joins TRBV15 and TRBJ2-5; D might be TRBD1 (6 bases). The germline CDR1 and CDR2 sequences are LNHNV and YYDKDF (reference sequence). The V end lost 3 bases, the J end lost 5 bases, and 10 bases lay between the germline ends. This CDR3 region has 13 residues. The CDR3 DNA is TGTGCCACCAGCAGGGGGGCAGCGGAGACCCAGTACTTC. Translated, it gives CATSRGAAETQYF.

The gene calls are TRBV11-3 and TRBJ2-1; 15 positions agree with TRBD2. The junction had 5 bases not matched to a gene; V was cut back by 3 bases and J by 11 bases. This CDR3 spans 15 amino acids. Germline V gene lookup returns CDR1 SGHNT and CDR2 YENEEA. This CDR3 reads CASSFGLAGGQQQFF. The CDR3 nucleotides are TGTGCCAGCAGCTTTGGACTAGCGGGAGGGCAACAGCAGTTCTTC. Full variable domain (outside the CDR3, taken from reference TRBV11-3 and TRBJ2-1): EAGVVQSPRYKIIEKKQPVAFWCNPISGHNTLYWYLQNLGQGPELLIRYENEEAVDDSQLPKDRFSAERLKGVDSTLKIQPAELGDSAVYLCASSFGLAGGQQQFFGPGTRLTVL.

The chain links TRBV11-3 to TRBJ2-5, with D unresolved. Germline assignment: CDR1 SGHNT and CDR2 YENEEA. The CDR3 length is 11 residues. V was pared by 10 bases and J by 1 base, with 7 bases between. CDR3 coding DNA: TGTGCCACAGGATTCCAAGAGACCCAGTACTTC. This gives the protein CATGFQETQYF.

The rearrangement links TRBV10-1 to TRBJ2-2; D possibly corresponds to TRBD2 (5 bases). Germline CDR1 is WNHNN and CDR2 is SYGVQD (reference sequence). The length of the CDR3 is 14 residues. Trimming shortened V by 0 bases and J by 8 bases, and 10 bases separated the two germline ends. CDR3 amino acids: CASSESEATGELFF. CDR3 sequence (DNA): TGCGCCAGCAGTGAGTCGGAGGCCACGGGGGAGCTGTTTTTT.

The chain links TRBV11-2 to TRBJ2-7; D is perhaps TRBD2 (6 bases). Germline V gene sequence: CDR1 SGHAT, CDR2 FQNNGV. Trimming took 2 bases from V and 0 from J, leaving 20 bases between them. This CDR3 is 18 amino acids long. DNA of the CDR3: TGTGCCAGCAGCTTAATCGGTGGGGGGACTTTTAGCTCCTACGAGCAGTACTTC. Translation: CASSLIGGGTFSSYEQYF. Full variable domain (remainder filled in from reference TRBV11-2 and TRBJ2-7): EAGVAQSPRYKIIEKRQSVAFWCNPISGHATLYWYQQILGQGPKLLIQFQNNGVVDDSQLPKDRFSAERLKGVDSTLKIQPAKLEDSAVYLCASSLIGGGTFSSYEQYFGPGTRLTVT.

The chain couples TRBV6-5 to TRBJ1-2; D possibly corresponds to TRBD1 (6 bases). Germline V gene lookup returns CDR1 MNHEY and CDR2 SVGAGI. The CDR3 spans 15 residues. Trimming removed 5 bases at V and 6 bases at J, with 19 bases between. CDR3 amino acids: CASSPFPRDIDGYTF. CDR3 bases: TGTGCCAGCAGTCCTTTTCCCCGGGACATAGATGGCTACACCTTC.

The chain recombines TRBV4-1 with TRBJ2-7; 7 nucleotides line up with TRBD2. The CDR3 spans 15 residues. Germline CDR1 is MGHRA and CDR2 is YSYEKL. V lost 2 bases to trimming and J lost 7 bases; unmatched junction nucleotides: 11. CDR3 residues: CASSQFGGVAREQYF. In DNA, the CDR3 is TGCGCCAGCAGCCAATTTGGGGGGGTTGCGAGGGAGCAGTACTTC.

The J gene is TRBJ2-3, the V gene TRBV9, with TRBD2 identical over 11 bases. CDR3 length equals 15 residues. Germline CDR1 reads SGDLS; CDR2 reads YYNGEE. After removal of 4 bases from V and 3 bases from J, the junction contained 4 bases not matched to a gene. The CDR3 sequence is CASSFSGGATDTQYF. The DNA for the CDR3 is TGTGCCAGCAGCTTTAGCGGGGGGGCGACAGATACGCAGTATTTT.

The chain is built from TRBV14 and TRBJ2-3, with D possibly TRBD1 on 6 matching bases. Looked up from germline, CDR1 is SGHDN and CDR2 is FVKESK. The CDR3 spans 16 residues. Trimming took off 3 bases at V and 0 bases at J, with 13 bases between the two ends. The CDR3 bases are TGTGCCAGCAGCCATGGGACACATCCTAGCACAGATACGCAGTATTTT. Translation: CASSHGTHPSTDTQYF.

V and J are TRBV27 and TRBJ2-1; 7 bases align to TRBD2. The CDR3 totals 14 residues. The J segment lost 6 bases and the V segment lost 6 bases, leaving 8 bases of the junction unmatched. Germline values: CDR1 MNHEY, CDR2 SMNVEV (reference sequence). In DNA form, the CDR3 reads TGTGCCAGCAGACTAGCGAGGGGCCCCAATGAGCAGTTCTTC. Residues: CASRLARGPNEQFF.

This clone was seen a few times. Different DNA sequences within this sample yield the same CDR3. The V gene is TRBV11-3, the J gene TRBJ2-7; 11 bases line up with TRBD2. This CDR3 contains 15 residues. Trimming removed 2 bases from V and 2 bases from J; junction bases left unmatched: 2. Germline CDR1 reads SGHNT; CDR2 reads YENEEA. In DNA form, the CDR3 reads TGTGCCAGCAGCTTAACTAGCGGGGGACCCTACGAGCAGTACTTC. Protein sequence: CASSLTSGGPYEQYF.

The chain joins TRBV15 to TRBJ1-1, with a tentative D call TRBD1 (6 bases). The CDR3 runs 14 residues. Germline assignment: CDR1 LNHNV and CDR2 YYDKDF (reference sequence). Trimming cost V 0 bases and J 8 bases, with 13 bases left between them. CDR3 coding DNA: TGTGCCACCAGCAGAGATCGAACAGGGAGAGAAGCTTTCTTT. This encodes CATSRDRTGREAFF.

This clone was counted only a few times. The chain joins TRBV3-1 (or the pseudogene TRBV3-2) to TRBJ2-1, with 9 positions matching TRBD2. With 1 base clipped from V and 5 bases from J, the junction kept 3 bases outside the gene matches. Germline CDR1 is LGHDT and CDR2 is YNNKEL (reference sequence). This CDR3 has 15 residues. CDR3 sequence: CASSQGLAENNEQFF. CDR3 nucleotides: TGTGCCAGCAGCCAAGGACTAGCGGAGAACAATGAGCAGTTCTTC.

This clone was detected a few times. The J gene is TRBJ2-5, the V gene TRBV5-1; D unresolved. The CDR3 is 12 amino acids. Germline V lookup: CDR1 SGHRS, CDR2 YFSETQ. Trimming removed 4 bases from V and 5 bases from J, with 9 bases in between. The CDR3 region is CASSLYMETQYF. The CDR3 DNA reads as TGCGCCAGCAGCCTGTACATGGAGACCCAGTACTTC.

This chain uses TRBV7-8 with TRBJ2-2; 9 bases are a match to TRBD2. Germline V gives CDR1 SGHVS, CDR2 FQNEAQ. CDR3 length: 17 amino acids. V shed 1 base, J shed 2 bases, and the junction held 5 bases outside the gene matches. The CDR3, as DNA: TGTGCCAGCAGCTTAGGGGTAGCGGGAGTCAACACCGGGGAGCTGTTTTTT. It translates to CASSLGVAGVNTGELFF. The complete variable domain, with remaining parts taken from reference TRBV7-8 and TRBJ2-2, reads GAGVSQSPRYKVAKRGQDVALRCDPISGHVSLFWYQQALGQGPEFLTYFQNEAQLDKSGLPSDRFFAERPEGSVSTLKIQRTQQEDSAVYLCASSLGVAGVNTGELFFGEGSRLTVL.

This rearrangement joins TRBV23-1 to TRBJ2-2; 7 bases align to TRBD1. TRBV23-1 is an open reading frame, and its role is uncertain. Losses at the gene ends were 4 bases for V and 6 bases for J; bases not matched to a gene: 5. This CDR3 comprises 14 residues. The CDR3 here is CASSPPRGSGELFF. The CDR3 nucleotides are TGCGCCAGCAGTCCTCCCAGGGGGTCCGGGGAGCTGTTTTTT.

This clone was picked up a small number of times. This chain links TRBV3-1 (or the pseudogene TRBV3-2) with TRBJ2-1; 14 bases map to TRBD2. V lost 1 base to trimming and J lost 6 bases; unmatched junction nucleotides: 5. This CDR3 region has 17 residues. In germline, CDR1 is LGHDT, CDR2 YNNKEL (reference sequence). As DNA, the CDR3 is TGTGCCAGCAGCCAAGGGCGACTAGCGGGAGGGATCAATGAGCAGTTCTTC. It yields the protein CASSQGRLAGGINEQFF.

The J gene is TRBJ2-1, the V gene TRBV11-3, with 13 bases identical to TRBD2. The CDR3 length is 17 residues. Germline lookup yields CDR1 SGHNT and CDR2 YENEEA. Trimming cost V 5 bases and J 1 base; bases outside gene matches: 5. In DNA, the CDR3 is TGTGCCAGCAGCCGAGGACTAGCGGGAGAGTCCTACAATGAGCAGTTCTTC. This sequence encodes CASSRGLAGESYNEQFF.

CDR3 DNA: TGTGCCAGTAGTAACTCAGCGGGAGGGATTTACAATGAGCAGTTCTTC. Translating gives CASSNSAGGIYNEQFF. V and J are TRBV19 and TRBJ2-1, with 10 bases that match TRBD2. V lost 4 bases and J lost 4; bases outside the gene matches: 7. Germline V gene sequence: CDR1 LNHDA, CDR2 SQIVND (reference sequence). The CDR3 sequence is 16 residues long.

The chain carries TRBV6-1 and TRBJ2-5; no reliable D call. The CDR3 spans 12 residues. From germline, CDR1 is MNHNS and CDR2 SASEGT. V gave up 2 bases and J gave up 7 bases, with 8 bases separating them. CDR3 in DNA: TGTGCCAGCAGTGAACGGAGTGGGACCCAGTACTTC. Translating gives CASSERSGTQYF.

This clone was detected a few times. The chain links TRBV19 to TRBJ2-5; 8 bases are shared with TRBD1. In germline, CDR1 is LNHDA, CDR2 SQIVND (reference sequence). The CDR3 spans 15 residues. The V gene end was trimmed by 5 bases and the J gene end by 1 base; junction bases not matched to a gene: 6. CDR3 DNA: TGTGCCAGTAGTGTTGACAGGGGTTTCCAAGAGACCCAGTACTTC. Amino acids: CASSVDRGFQETQYF.